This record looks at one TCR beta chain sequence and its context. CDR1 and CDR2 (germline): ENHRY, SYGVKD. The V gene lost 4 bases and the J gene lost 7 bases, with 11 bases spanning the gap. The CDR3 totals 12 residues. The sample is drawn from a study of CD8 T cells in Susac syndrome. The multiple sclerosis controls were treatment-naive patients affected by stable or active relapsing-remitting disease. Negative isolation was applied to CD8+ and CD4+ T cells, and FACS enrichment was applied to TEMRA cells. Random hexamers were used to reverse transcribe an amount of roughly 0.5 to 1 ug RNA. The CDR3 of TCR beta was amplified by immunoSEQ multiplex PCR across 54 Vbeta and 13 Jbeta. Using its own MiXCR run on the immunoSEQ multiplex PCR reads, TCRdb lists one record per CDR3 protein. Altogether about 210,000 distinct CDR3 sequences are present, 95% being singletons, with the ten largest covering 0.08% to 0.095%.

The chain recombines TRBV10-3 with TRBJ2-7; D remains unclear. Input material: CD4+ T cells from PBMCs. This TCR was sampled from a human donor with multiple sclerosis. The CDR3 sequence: CAISAGSGEQYF. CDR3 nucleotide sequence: TGTGCCATCAGTGCCGGGTCCGGGGAGCAGTACTTC.